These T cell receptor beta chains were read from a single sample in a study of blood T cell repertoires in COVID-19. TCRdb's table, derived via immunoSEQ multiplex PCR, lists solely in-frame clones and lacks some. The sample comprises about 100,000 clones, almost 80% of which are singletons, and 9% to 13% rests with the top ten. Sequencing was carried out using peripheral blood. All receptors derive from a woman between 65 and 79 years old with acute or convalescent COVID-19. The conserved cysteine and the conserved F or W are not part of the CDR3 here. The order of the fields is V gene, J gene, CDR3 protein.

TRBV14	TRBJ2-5	ASSQKKPGGAGETQY
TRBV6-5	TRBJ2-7	ASSWDFQSSYEQY
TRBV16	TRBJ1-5	ASSQDRQGVQPQH
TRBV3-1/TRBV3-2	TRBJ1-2	ASSQTVPGYGYT
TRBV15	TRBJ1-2	ATSSPGGDDYGYT
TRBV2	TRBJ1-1	ASSVGQRNTEAF
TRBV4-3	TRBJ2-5	ASSQVWGAEETQY
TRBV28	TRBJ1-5	ASSLPGGSNQPQH
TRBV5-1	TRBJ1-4	ASSPNGGVEKLF
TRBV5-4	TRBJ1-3	ATQDTPGNTIY
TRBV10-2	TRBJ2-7	ASSEFAAQGDEQY
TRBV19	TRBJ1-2	ASSIYNRGPNYGYT
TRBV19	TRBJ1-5	ATRGVAFNQPQH
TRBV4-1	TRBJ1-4	ASSQQATVNEKLF
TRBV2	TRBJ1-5	ASRVAGSGGNQPQH
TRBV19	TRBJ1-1	ASNRGTSTEAF
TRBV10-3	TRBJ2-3	ASGGTDTQY
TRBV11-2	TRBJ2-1	AGGLAGALNEQF
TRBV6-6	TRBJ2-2	ASSRGAKGQNTGELF
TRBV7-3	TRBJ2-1	ASSSQERNEQF
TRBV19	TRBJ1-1	ASSIGQKNTEAF
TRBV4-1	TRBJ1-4	ASSQIYRGDEKLF